One sample yielded the 21 T cell receptor beta chains listed below, sequenced in a study of CD8 T cells in Susac syndrome. Random hexamers served to reverse transcribe roughly 0.45 to 1 ug RNA. MiXCR, run by TCRdb on the immunoSEQ multiplex PCR reads, gives a single entry per CDR3 protein. The data contain 180,000 or so distinct CDR3 sequences, 85% to 95% of them singletons. The specimen sequenced was CD4+ T cells from PBMCs. Every receptor here comes from a human donor in good health.

J is TRBJ2-7 and V is TRBV28; TRBD2 matches 10 bases. CDR1 is MDHEN and CDR2 is SYDVKM in the germline V gene. V shed 5 bases, J shed 4 bases, and the junction held 11 bases outside the gene matches. This CDR3 region has 16 residues. The CDR3 loop is CASSIPSGRAPYEQYV. In DNA, the CDR3 is TGTGCCAGCAGTATTCCGAGCGGGAGGGCCCCTTACGAGCAGTACGTC.

The rearrangement joins TRBV7-9 to TRBJ1-4; unclear D gene. The V end was cut by 0 bases, the J end by 5 bases, with 7 bases between. This CDR3 is built from 14 residues. Germline assignment: CDR1 SEHNR and CDR2 FQNEAQ (reference sequence). CDR3 protein: CASSLAGGNEKLFF. CDR3 DNA sequence: TGTGCCAGCAGCTTAGCTGGAGGGAATGAAAAACTGTTTTTT.

This chain joins TRBV5-1 and TRBJ1-5; the D gene is possibly TRBD1 (5 bases). The CDR3 sequence is 15 residues long. Looked up from germline, CDR1 is SGHRS and CDR2 is YFSETQ. V was clipped by 5 bases and J by 0 bases, with 12 bases between them. The CDR3, as DNA: TGCGCCAGCAGAAAAGACAGTAATAGCAATCAGCCCCAGCATTTT. Its translation is CASRKDSNSNQPQHF.

The J gene is TRBJ1-5, the V gene TRBV2; 7 bases are shared with TRBD1. The CDR3 length is 13 residues. The germline CDR1 and CDR2 sequences are SNHLY and FYNNEI. The V and J ends lost 6 bases and 4 bases, in that order; junction bases with no gene match: 3. CDR3 in amino acids: CASRLTGNQPQHF. CDR3 DNA sequence: TGTGCCAGCAGATTGACAGGGAATCAGCCCCAGCATTTT.

This chain links TRBV28 with TRBJ2-4; D is unresolved. The V and J ends lost 4 bases and 0 bases respectively, with 13 bases between them. Germline lookup yields CDR1 MDHEN and CDR2 SYDVKM. The CDR3 consists of 16 residues. In DNA, the CDR3 is TGTGCCAGCAGTTCGTTGCAGTTCCTAGCCAAAAACATTCAGTACTTC. It encodes CASSSLQFLAKNIQYF.

This clonotype was observed once. CDR3 nucleotides: TGTGCCAGTACCGGGTCGAAGAGCTCCTACGAGCAGTACGTC. It translates to CASTGSKSSYEQYV. The J gene is TRBJ2-7, the V gene TRBV19; D not certain. Trimming pared 7 bases from V and 0 bases from J, leaving 13 bases between. Germline assignment: CDR1 LNHDA and CDR2 SQIVND (reference sequence). The CDR3 has 14 residues.

The CDR3 is CSANVGATYEETQYF. The CDR3, as DNA: TGCAGTGCTAACGTAGGAGCGACTTATGAAGAGACCCAGTACTTC. The chain employs TRBV20-1 and TRBJ2-5; no clear D. Trimming cost V 4 bases and J 3 bases, with 18 bases left between them. From germline, CDR1 is DFQATT and CDR2 SNEGSKA (reference sequence). The CDR3 has 15 residues.

The CDR3: CASSVRGTPAQDTQYF. The CDR3 nucleotides read TGTGCCAGCAGCGTTCGAGGGACCCCGGCACAGGATACGCAGTATTTT. The rearrangement joins TRBV9 to TRBJ2-3; the D call may be TRBD1 or TRBD2 (5 bases each). Germline values: CDR1 SGDLS, CDR2 YYNGEE. The CDR3 is made up of 16 amino acids. Trimming shortened V by 2 bases and J by 6 bases, and 19 bases separated the two germline ends.

The gene calls are TRBV29-1 and TRBJ2-2; D may be TRBD2 (5 bases). This CDR3 is 12 amino acids long. The V end was cut by 7 bases, the J end by 4 bases, with 10 bases between. Germline V lookup: CDR1 SQVTM, CDR2 ANQGSEA. The CDR3 spells CSGGSFTGELFF. CDR3 bases: TGCAGCGGAGGGTCCTTCACCGGGGAGCTGTTTTTT.

The V call is TRBV7-6, the J call TRBJ2-1; a weak D match, TRBD1 (6 bases). Trimming pared 5 bases from V and 2 bases from J, leaving 19 bases between. There are 17 residues in the CDR3. Germline V gene sequence: CDR1 SGHVS, CDR2 FNYEAQ. The CDR3 spells CASSPGERQGPYNEQFF. The CDR3 nucleotides read TGTGCCAGCAGCCCCGGGGAGCGGCAGGGGCCCTACAATGAGCAGTTCTTC.

This rearrangement joins TRBV5-1 to TRBJ2-4; D call uncertain. Trimming cost V 2 bases and J 3 bases, with 12 bases left between them. Per germline, CDR1 SGHRS and CDR2 YFSETQ. There are 15 residues in the CDR3. The CDR3 reads CASSLSPWDKNIQYF. CDR3 in DNA: TGCGCCAGCAGCTTAAGTCCCTGGGACAAAAACATTCAGTACTTC.

This rearrangement joins TRBV29-1 to TRBJ2-5; D not certain. Trimming left V 4 bases short and J 4 bases short, with 7 bases between. Per the germline V gene, CDR1 is SQVTM and CDR2 is ANQGSEA. The CDR3 sequence is 11 residues long. The CDR3 bases are TGCAGCGTTGCACCCATAGAGACCCAGTACTTC. It is translated as CSVAPIETQYF.

The chain combines TRBV25-1 with TRBJ1-2, with a tentative D call TRBD1 (5 bases). The germline V and J ends were trimmed by 4 bases and 3 bases, with 15 bases remaining between them. Germline V gene lookup returns CDR1 MGHDK and CDR2 SYGVNS. CDR3 size: 15 residues. The CDR3 is CASSAGWGVDYGYTF. In nucleotides, the CDR3 is TGTGCCAGCAGTGCGGGATGGGGGGTTGACTATGGCTACACCTTC.

In its sample, this clonotype was seen once. The V call is TRBV24-1, the J call TRBJ2-1; weak D call: TRBD2 (5 bases). V was shortened by 1 base and J by 9 bases, with 12 bases between the two germline ends. The CDR3 extends over 14 amino acids. Germline CDR1 KGHDR, CDR2 SFDVKD. The CDR3 loop is CATSDLPSRSEQFF. Here the CDR3 DNA reads TGTGCCACCAGTGATTTACCTAGCAGGAGTGAGCAGTTCTTC.

The V call is TRBV7-2, the J call TRBJ2-3; either TRBD1 or TRBD2 may supply D (5 bases each). The CDR3 length is 14 residues. CDR1 and CDR2 (germline): SGHTA, FQGNSA. Between the trimmed V and J ends, which lost 5 bases and 2 bases, there was a span of 11 bases. CDR3 loop: CASSPGHPTDTQYF. CDR3 nucleotides: TGTGCCAGCAGCCCGGGGCACCCCACAGATACGCAGTATTTT.

The table lists this clonotype with a count of one. The gene calls are TRBV9 and TRBJ2-3, with D possibly being TRBD1 (5 bases). Per germline, CDR1 SGDLS and CDR2 YYNGEE. The length of the CDR3 is 15 residues. V dropped 0 bases and J dropped 6 bases, with 14 bases sitting between them. Here the CDR3 reads CASSVAGAGLDTQYF. The CDR3 bases are TGTGCCAGCAGCGTAGCTGGGGCAGGGTTGGATACGCAGTATTTT.

This clonotype was counted a few times. The V and J genes are TRBV6-6 and TRBJ1-5; D gene ambiguous. V lost 5 bases and J 1 base, leaving 3 bases between the germline ends. Germline V CDR1 and CDR2: MNHNY, SVGAGI (reference sequence). The CDR3 has 12 amino acids. CDR3: CASSVSNQPQHF. As DNA, the CDR3 is TGTGCCAGCAGTGTAAGCAATCAGCCCCAGCATTTT.

The CDR3 sequence: CASSGREYEQYV. The CDR3, as DNA: TGTGCCAGCAGTGGCAGGGAGTACGAGCAGTACGTC. The chain joins TRBV25-1 to TRBJ2-7; D is tentatively TRBD1 or TRBD2 (5 bases each). The CDR3 runs to 12 residues. Looked up from germline, CDR1 is MGHDK and CDR2 is SYGVNS. Trimming stripped 4 bases from V and 4 bases from J, with 8 bases between.

The V call is TRBV4-1, the J call TRBJ1-6; D call uncertain. From germline, CDR1 is MGHRA and CDR2 YSYEKL. The CDR3 contains 16 residues. V was pared by 5 bases and J by 1 base, with 12 bases between. The CDR3 sequence: CASSYPGESYNSPLHF. The CDR3 DNA reads TGCGCCAGCAGCTACCCAGGAGAATCCTATAATTCACCCCTCCACTTT.

The genes are TRBV28 and TRBJ1-5; 8 nucleotides line up with TRBD1. Germline V lookup: CDR1 MDHEN, CDR2 SYDVKM. The CDR3 totals 15 residues. The ends lost 7 bases at V and 5 bases at J; junction bases unmatched: 10. CDR3 sequence: CASTGGGGWDQPQHF. The CDR3 nucleotides read TGTGCCAGCACAGGGGGCGGTGGATGGGATCAGCCCCAGCATTTT.

The CDR3 sequence is CASSRWGQGKYF. As DNA, the CDR3 is TGTGCCAGCAGTCGGTGGGGACAGGGGAAGTATTTT. This chain uses TRBV5-6 with TRBJ2-3; TRBD1 agrees at 10 bases. Germline values: CDR1 SGHDT, CDR2 YYEEEE. The CDR3 length is 12 residues. The V and J ends lost 5 bases and 13 bases, in that order; junction bases with no gene match: 7.